Described below is a single TCR beta chain sequence and its context. These data are taken from a study of shared T cell receptors in the human thymus. Trimming took 5 bases from V and 1 from J; bases not matched to a gene: 9. The CDR3 loop spans 18 amino acids. Germline CDR1 is MGHRA and CDR2 is YSYEKL. Measured with immunoSEQ multiplex PCR; TCRdb has only the in-frame clones, and not every one. The sample records 700,000 or so clones, 80% to 90% being singletons. This same sample was also taken into another study, of human thymus T cells. This second study says: Resections from corrective heart surgery supplied the thymus tissue.

The specimen sequenced was thymocytes. This receptor was identified in a girl under three years old with a congenital heart defect. The chain couples TRBV4-1 to TRBJ1-4, with 11 bases aligning to TRBD1. The CDR3: CASSLNRDRGKTNEKLFF. CDR3 in DNA: TGCGCCAGCAGCTTAAACCGGGACAGGGGGAAAACTAATGAAAAACTGTTTTTT.